This TCR beta chain originates from a study of blood T cell repertoires in COVID-19. TCRdb's copy holds only in-frame clones and misses some; the assay was immunoSEQ multiplex PCR. In the table there are approximately 260,000 clones, approximately 82% of which are singletons. This clone came up a few times. The CDR3 length is 16 residues. Trimming stripped 1 base from V and 0 bases from J, with 10 bases between. Per the germline V gene, CDR1 is MGHRA and CDR2 is YSYEKL. The TCR originated in a man between 60 and 75 years old who had recovered from COVID-19. The genes are TRBV4-1 and TRBJ2-1; TRBD2 is a possible D gene (5 bases). Sequenced input: peripheral blood. DNA for the CDR3: TGCGCCAGCAGCCAAGTTATGAGCGGCTCCTACAATGAGCAGTTCTTC. Translating it yields CASSQVMSGSYNEQFF.